This T cell receptor (beta chain) was captured in a study of vaccination and CD4 T cells after COVID-19 (dated by TCRdb to the early 2020s). About the study as a whole: Every convalescent patient had a positive nasal swab PCR test for SARS-CoV-2, with mild disease in roughly nine patients and severe disease in one. The convalescent cohort included six males and four females, with two Hispanic individuals, seven Caucasians, two Asians and one multiracial person. Participants got two doses of the Pfizer-BioNTech BNT162b2 vaccine (n=8) or two doses of the Moderna mRNA-1273 vaccine (n=2). Post-COVID blood samples were collected from convalescent patients a median of roughly 100 days after diagnosis, with a range of about 30 to 161 days. Post-vaccine blood samples were collected a median of about 72 days after the second vaccine dose, ranging from about 13 to 250 days. Culture stimuli were overlapping spike peptide pools from SARS-CoV-2 and from the common cold coronaviruses HCoV-NL63, HCoV-OC43 and HCoV-229E. Control cultures used a CEFX viral epitope pool as positive control, an HIV-1 Nef peptide pool as negative control, or no peptide. In 10 COVID-19 convalescent patients and a handful of infection-naive healthy vaccine recipients, researchers compared the spike-specific CD4+ TCR repertoire from before mRNA vaccination with the repertoire from after.

From V the trimming removes 0 bases and from J it removes 3 bases, while the gene matches leave 9 bases of the junction unaccounted for. Per the germline V gene (reference sequence), GTSNPN is the CDR1 and SVGIG is the CDR2. The CDR3 holds 18 amino acids from the cysteine to the phenylalanine. Only the CDR3 DNA stays, 54 bases, in frame from base 1. A note on this clonotype: Its specific antigen is unknown. No base-level quality is on record; no much larger clone is a single base apart.

Overall results and qualifications from the work: Although the median number of SARS-CoV-2-reactive clonotypes went up from roughly 22 after infection to around 39 after vaccination, the increase was not significant. Relatively few convalescent patients were included in the study, and early timepoints after natural infection were not analyzed. In convalescent patients, a median about 84% of post-vaccine SARS-CoV-2-reactive clones were detected only after vaccination, and vaccine-specific priming was suggested by this finding. In convalescent patients, nearly all vaccine-specific clones (304 of 307) were found to be mono-reactive for SARS-CoV-2 spike rather than cross-reactive with common cold coronaviruses.

Library preparation was by PCR. DNA from cultured CD4+ T cells was subjected to TCR sequencing with the Oncomine TCR Beta short-read assay at the Johns Hopkins FTIC core. Genomic DNA was extracted from the cultured CD4+ T cells with the QIAamp micro DNA kit. Oncomine TCR Beta libraries from cultured CD4+ T cells were pooled using unique dual indexes and sequenced on an Illumina iSeq 100. The source study handled its data this way. Non-productive sequences were removed, and CDR3s that did not start with C, did not end with F or W, or were shorter than 7 amino acids were discarded. The MANAFEST web application was used to identify antigen-specific clonotypes by comparing peptide-stimulated wells against reference wells and other culture wells. To be called positive, a clone needed an FDR below 0.05, an odds ratio above 5, and a productive frequency above 0.1% in at least two of three replicate wells. Cross-reactive clonotypes were defined as significantly expanded in both SARS-CoV-2 spike wells and at least one common cold coronavirus spike condition. Using R version 3.6.1, CDR3 homology was evaluated through Levenshtein distances (stringdist) along with unrooted phylogenetic trees (ape). The public sequencing data were trimmed at Q25 with fastp and processed into clonotypes with MiXCR by TCRdb, which kept only in-frame beta chains. All rows with the same CDR3 protein become a single entry with the most common DNA and genes. The authors' filters were not applied to this entry. The sample includes 15,000 to 20,000 distinct CDR3 sequences, with less than 60% observed a single time. Approximately 7.4% of the sample is in the top ten clones.

This specimen's treatment or condition label, per the study, means: roughly 10-day PBMC culture with coronavirus spike peptide pools or control peptides (ViraFEST assay). The ViraFEST assay, used in the study, expanded antigen-specific T cells with peptide pools and then identified the expanded clonotypes through TCR sequencing. The convalescent patients' positive SARS-CoV-2 PCR tests were from March to December 2020, which was before the Alpha, Beta and Delta variants emerged in the United States. PBMCs were cultured at fewer than 2.5 million per well in IMDM supplemented with approximately 5.4% human AB serum and roughly 10 IU/ml IL-2, with approximately 10 ug/ml peptide pools added. Half of the culture medium was replaced with fresh IL-2-containing medium on days 3 and 7. CD4+ T cells were isolated after roughly 10 days of culture through negative selection using the EasySep CD4+ T cell isolation kit. Ficoll-Paque Plus gradient centrifugation was used to isolate PBMCs from whole blood, and the isolated PBMCs were then either used fresh or cryopreserved at -140C. Culture conditions were generally each tested in triplicate wells.

Input material: CD4+ T cells from blood, cultured in vitro. The chain is made from TRBV30 and TRBJ2-5; TRBD2 lines up with 14 middle nucleotides. The sequence derives from a human donor who had recovered from COVID-19. The CDR3 sequence is CAWSVGTSGGYIEETQYF. The DNA reads as follows: TGTGCCTGGAGTGTGGGGACTAGCGGGGGTTATATTGAAGAGACCCAGTACTTC.